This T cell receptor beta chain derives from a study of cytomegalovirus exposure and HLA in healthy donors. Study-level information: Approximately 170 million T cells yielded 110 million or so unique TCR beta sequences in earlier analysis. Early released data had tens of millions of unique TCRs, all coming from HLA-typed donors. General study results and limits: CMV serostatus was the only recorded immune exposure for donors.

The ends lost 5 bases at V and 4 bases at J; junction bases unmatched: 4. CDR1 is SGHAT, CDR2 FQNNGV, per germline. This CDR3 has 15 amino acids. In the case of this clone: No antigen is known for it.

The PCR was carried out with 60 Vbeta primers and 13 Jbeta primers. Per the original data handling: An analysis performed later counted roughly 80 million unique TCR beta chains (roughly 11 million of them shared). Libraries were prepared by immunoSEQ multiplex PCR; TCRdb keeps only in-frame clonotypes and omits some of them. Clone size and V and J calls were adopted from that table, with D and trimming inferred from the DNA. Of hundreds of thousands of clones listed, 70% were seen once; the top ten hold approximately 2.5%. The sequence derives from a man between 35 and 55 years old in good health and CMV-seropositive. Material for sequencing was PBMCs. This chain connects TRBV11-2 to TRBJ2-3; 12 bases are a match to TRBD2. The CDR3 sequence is CASSLLAGGPDTQYF. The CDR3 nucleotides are TGTGCCAGCAGCCTACTAGCGGGGGGACCAGATACGCAGTATTTT.